The 27 T cell receptor beta chains presented below share a single source sample, sequenced in a study of regulatory T cells in long-lasting Graves disease. Investigators prepared the TCR beta libraries by applying iRepertoire HTBI primers and Arm-PCR of CDR3 regions. Each CDR3 protein gets one entry after TCRdb re-called the multiplex PCR reads with MiXCR. The table records roughly 500,000 distinct CDR3 sequences, about 13% of them present only once. The sample's time point: newly diagnosed GD, antithyroid drugs for less than 3 months. Preparation of the TCR library used RNA extracted from PBMCs. These data were also filed under a second study, of T cells in Graves' hyperthyroidism and ophthalmopathy.

The sequenced sample was peripheral blood mononuclear cells (PBMCs), obtained at new diagnosis, from a patient treated with antithyroid drugs. Every receptor here comes from a man aged 25-40 years with Graves disease.

This clonotype was detected ten times or more. V gene TRBV12-3 or TRBV12-4 combines with J gene TRBJ2-7; 7 nucleotides agree with TRBD2. This CDR3 comprises 13 residues. The J segment lost 2 bases and the V segment lost 8 bases, leaving 6 bases of the junction unmatched. The CDR3 spells CASWVGGAYEQYF. The CDR3 bases are TGTGCCAGCTGGGTGGGGGGGGCCTACGAGCAGTACTTC.

This clonotype was seen at least ten times. This rearrangement joins TRBV15 to TRBJ2-3; the D is unclear. CDR1 is LNHNV, CDR2 YYDKDF, per germline (reference sequence). CDR3 size: 15 residues. The ends were cut back, 0 bases at V and 6 bases at J, with 13 bases in the middle. The CDR3 spells CATSRDLGPPDTQYF. The CDR3 nucleotides read TGTGCCACCAGCAGAGATCTCGGACCCCCGGATACGCAGTATTTT.

This clonotype came up many times. The chain is built from TRBV7-8 and TRBJ1-4; D gene unclear. Trimming pared 1 base from V and 0 bases from J, leaving 9 bases between. This CDR3 region has 16 residues. Germline V CDR1 and CDR2: SGHVS, FQNEAQ. For the CDR3, the DNA is TGTGCCAGCAGCTTAGGGGCAACCACAACTAATGAAAAACTGTTTTTT. Translated, it gives CASSLGATTTNEKLFF. The full variable domain, with the rest looked up from reference TRBV7-8 and TRBJ1-4, is GAGVSQSPRYKVAKRGQDVALRCDPISGHVSLFWYQQALGQGPEFLTYFQNEAQLDKSGLPSDRFFAERPEGSVSTLKIQRTQQEDSAVYLCASSLGATTTNEKLFFGSGTQLSVL.

This clonotype has a count of ten or more. The chain uses TRBV2 and TRBJ2-5, with TRBD2 matching over 10 bases. Looked up from germline, CDR1 is SNHLY and CDR2 is FYNNEI. V trimming: 4 bases; J trimming: 5 bases; junction bases outside the gene matches: 4. CDR3 length equals 14 residues. The CDR3 is CASSGASGSETQYF. Written as DNA, the CDR3 is TGTGCCAGCAGTGGTGCTAGCGGGAGCGAGACCCAGTACTTC. Supplemented by reference TRBV2 and TRBJ2-5, the full variable domain reads EPEVTQTPSHQVTQMGQEVILRCVPISNHLYFYWYRQILGQKVEFLVSFYNNEISEKSEIFDDQFSVERPDGSNFTLKIRSTKLEDSAMYFCASSGASGSETQYFGPGTRLLVL.

As for this clonotype: It differs at one base from a far larger clone, so likely a read error. This chain uses TRBV7-9 with TRBJ2-1, with 14 bases identical to TRBD2. The V and J ends lost 4 bases and 2 bases, in that order; junction bases with no gene match: 7. The CDR3 has 18 amino acids. CDR1 SEHNR and CDR2 FQNEAQ come from the germline V gene (reference sequence). The CDR3 coding sequence is TGTGCCAGCAGCTCCGCGACTAGCGGGAGGGGCACCTACAATGAGCAGTTCTTC. It yields the protein CASSSATSGRGTYNEQFF.

At least ten counts were recorded for this clonotype. V is TRBV7-9 and J is TRBJ1-5; D is ambiguous. This CDR3 has 12 amino acids. CDR1 SEHNR and CDR2 FQNEAQ come from the germline V gene (reference sequence). Deletions cut 3 bases from V and 11 bases from J, with 11 bases between. DNA for the CDR3: TGTGCCAGCAGCTTGGGCCCCAGAGCCCAGCATTTT. Translated: CASSLGPRAQHF.

This clonotype has at least ten counts. The chain combines TRBV7-3 with TRBJ2-3, with D possibly being TRBD2 (6 bases). From germline, CDR1 is SGHTA and CDR2 FQGTGA. V was clipped by 5 bases and J by 4 bases, with 10 bases between them. This CDR3 has 13 amino acids. The CDR3 sequence: CASSAGGSDTQYF. The CDR3 nucleotides are TGTGCCAGCAGCGCCGGGGGTTCAGATACGCAGTATTTT.

Concerning this clonotype: This may arise from a read error, as a much more abundant clone is one base away. This chain connects TRBV20-1 to TRBJ2-3; 9 bases are shared with TRBD1. The V segment lost 5 bases and the J segment 6 bases; nucleotides outside the gene matches: 9. This CDR3 has 14 residues. Germline CDR1 DFQATT, CDR2 SNEGSKA (reference sequence). CDR3 DNA: TGCAGTGCTGCCACCGGGACAGGGTTGGATACGCAGTATTTT. Protein: CSAATGTGLDTQYF.

This clonotype was seen at least ten times. J is TRBJ1-1 and V is TRBV6-1; TRBD1 aligns across 7 bases. Per the germline V gene, CDR1 is MNHNS and CDR2 is SASEGT. The CDR3 is 14 residues long. With 4 bases clipped from V and 4 bases from J, the junction kept 6 bases outside the gene matches. CDR3 amino acids: CASSGNRGTTEAFF. As DNA, the CDR3 is TGTGCCAGCAGTGGGAACAGGGGCACCACTGAAGCTTTCTTT.

This clonotype was counted between two and nine times. The chain couples TRBV15 to TRBJ1-3; perhaps TRBD1 as D (5 bases). Trimming pared 4 bases from V and 2 bases from J, leaving 12 bases between. Germline V gene lookup returns CDR1 LNHNV and CDR2 YYDKDF (reference sequence). The CDR3 runs 15 residues. The CDR3 region is CATSMGVSAGNTIYF. CDR3 in DNA: TGTGCCACCAGCATGGGGGTTTCGGCTGGAAACACCATATATTTT.

V is TRBV25-1 and J is TRBJ1-2; perhaps TRBD1 as D (5 bases). Germline V CDR1 and CDR2: MGHDK, SYGVNS. This CDR3 is built from 15 residues. The V and J ends lost 2 bases and 4 bases respectively, with 14 bases between them. CDR3 loop: CASSENSPGAYGYTF. CDR3 nucleotide sequence: TGTGCCAGCAGTGAAAACAGCCCCGGGGCCTATGGCTACACCTTC.

This clonotype has at least ten counts. The V call is TRBV2, the J call TRBJ1-5; the D gene is possibly TRBD1 (5 bases). Per germline, CDR1 SNHLY and CDR2 FYNNEI. V was clipped by 6 bases and J by 2 bases, with 14 bases between them. The CDR3 is 15 amino acids. CDR3 amino acids: CASRIQVGGNQPQHF. DNA for the CDR3: TGTGCCAGCAGGATACAGGTCGGGGGCAATCAGCCCCAGCATTTT. Full variable domain (missing parts from reference TRBV2 and TRBJ1-5): EPEVTQTPSHQVTQMGQEVILRCVPISNHLYFYWYRQILGQKVEFLVSFYNNEISEKSEIFDDQFSVERPDGSNFTLKIRSTKLEDSAMYFCASRIQVGGNQPQHFGDGTRLSIL.

Concerning this clonotype itself: A much larger clone lies a single base off, so this may be a read error. The chain carries TRBV27 and TRBJ1-1, with TRBD1 as a possible D gene (6 bases). Germline lookup yields CDR1 MNHEY and CDR2 SMNVEV (reference sequence). V dropped 3 bases and J dropped 1 base, with 12 bases sitting between them. This CDR3 comprises 15 residues. In DNA form, the CDR3 reads TGTGCCAGCAGTTTTACGGGACACCAGAACACTGAAGCTTTCTTT. Translating gives CASSFTGHQNTEAFF.

The chain is built from TRBV7-9 and TRBJ1-5; 8 positions match TRBD1. The germline gives CDR1 SEHNR, CDR2 FQNEAQ (reference sequence). The CDR3 extends over 14 amino acids. V dropped 4 bases and J dropped 3; count of bases not matched to a gene: 2. The CDR3 coding sequence is TGTGCCAGCAGCTCCCAGGGGGCCAATCAGCCCCAGCATTTT. Translating gives CASSSQGANQPQHF.

This clonotype was counted at least ten times. The gene calls are TRBV19 and TRBJ2-2; no firm D call. The CDR3 has 13 amino acids. Trimming cost V 4 bases and J 8 bases, with 11 bases left between them. The germline gives CDR1 LNHDA, CDR2 SQIVND (reference sequence). DNA for the CDR3: TGTGCCAGTAGTAGAGACATAACGGGGGAGCTGTTTTTT. Translation gives CASSRDITGELFF.

This clonotype was seen ten or more times. This chain connects TRBV20-1 to TRBJ2-3, with 8 bases that match TRBD2. CDR1 is DFQATT, CDR2 SNEGSKA, per germline (reference sequence). The CDR3 is made up of 16 amino acids. Germline trimming cut 1 base from V and 2 bases from J; bases unmatched to any gene: 8. The CDR3 here is CSARAAWTSSTDTQYF. CDR3 nucleotide sequence: TGCAGTGCTAGAGCTGCGTGGACTAGCTCCACAGATACGCAGTATTTT.

This sequence joins TRBV4-1 and TRBJ2-5, with 7 bases identical to TRBD2. This CDR3 is built from 17 residues. With 1 base clipped from V and 3 bases from J, the junction kept 11 bases outside the gene matches. The germline CDR1 and CDR2 sequences are MGHRA and YSYEKL. The CDR3 spells CASSQVSAAGEEETQYF. The CDR3 coding sequence is TGCGCCAGCAGCCAAGTTTCGGCGGCGGGAGAGGAAGAGACCCAGTACTTC.

The sample holds many counts of this clonotype. The chain combines TRBV12-3 or TRBV12-4 with TRBJ2-4, with D tentatively TRBD1 (6 bases). Trimming stripped 6 bases from V and 0 bases from J, with 12 bases between. This CDR3 contains 15 residues. The CDR3 coding sequence is TGTGCCAGCAGCACAGGGAGTCTAGCCAAAAACATTCAGTACTTC. Translated, it gives CASSTGSLAKNIQYF.

This clonotype has at least ten counts. The chain employs TRBV27 and TRBJ1-1; TRBD1 might be the D (6 bases). Trimming removed 5 bases from V and 1 base from J, with 14 bases in between. This CDR3 spans 15 amino acids. CDR1 and CDR2 (germline): MNHEY, SMNVEV (reference sequence). Here the CDR3 DNA reads TGTGCCAGCAGTCCCCCCAGGGGTCAGAACACTGAAGCTTTCTTT. This codes for CASSPPRGQNTEAFF.

Note on this clonotype: This clone may be a read error of a much larger clone one base away. This rearrangement joins TRBV5-6 to TRBJ1-1; 9 bases map to TRBD1. V shed 4 bases and J 7 bases; nucleotides not matched to a gene: 5. The CDR3 loop spans 13 amino acids. The V gene's germline CDR1 is SGHDT and CDR2 YYEEEE. DNA for the CDR3: TGTGCCAGCAGCACAGGGGGCGGGTATGAAGCTTTCTTT. The encoded protein is CASSTGGGYEAFF.

The genes are TRBV9 and TRBJ2-1; TRBD2 aligns across 9 bases. Unmatched junction bases numbered 9, after V lost 0 bases and J lost 8 bases. CDR1 and CDR2 from the germline V gene are SGDLS and YYNGEE. The CDR3 has 16 amino acids. CDR3 nucleotides: TGTGCCAGCAGCGTAGAGGCTAGCGGGACGGGAGATGAGCAGTTCTTC. This sequence encodes CASSVEASGTGDEQFF.

The rearrangement uses TRBV20-1 and TRBJ1-5; 7 nucleotides match TRBD1. The length of the CDR3 is 13 residues. Germline assignment: CDR1 DFQATT and CDR2 SNEGSKA (reference sequence). J was trimmed by 7 bases and V by 3 bases; bases with no gene match: 6. The CDR3 DNA follows: TGCAGTGCTAGTCCTACAGGGGTACAGCCCCAGCATTTT. It specifies CSASPTGVQPQHF.

This clonotype was detected ten times or more. The CDR3 loop is CASSLKIPGLATGELFF. In nucleotides, the CDR3 is TGCGCCAGCAGCTTGAAGATACCGGGACTAGCGACCGGGGAGCTGTTTTTT. The chain employs TRBV5-1 and TRBJ2-2, with TRBD2 matching over 10 bases. Germline-derived CDR1 and CDR2 are SGHRS and YFSETQ. V lost 1 base and J lost 5; bases outside the gene matches: 8. CDR3 length: 17 amino acids.

This clonotype was picked up many times. This chain joins TRBV18 and TRBJ2-5; either TRBD1 or TRBD2 may fit D (5 bases each). The CDR3 spans 14 residues. Trimming removed 1 base from V and 5 bases from J, with 11 bases in between. CDR1 is KGHSH and CDR2 is LQKENI in the germline V gene. The CDR3 loop reads CASSPRDRRETQYF. The CDR3 nucleotides read TGTGCCAGCTCACCACGGGACCGGCGGGAGACCCAGTACTTC.

The table lists this clonotype with many counts. This sequence joins TRBV5-1 and TRBJ2-1, with 14 positions matching TRBD2. The germline gives CDR1 SGHRS, CDR2 YFSETQ. Germline trimming cut 0 bases from V and 14 bases from J; bases unmatched to any gene: 16. CDR3 length equals 18 residues. This chain's CDR3 is CASSLARQFPGLAGVEFF. As DNA, the CDR3 is TGCGCCAGCAGCTTGGCCCGACAATTCCCGGGACTAGCGGGAGTTGAGTTCTTC. Drawing the rest from reference TRBV5-1 and TRBJ2-1, the complete variable domain is KAGVTQTPRYLIKTRGQQVTLSCSPISGHRSVSWYQQTPGQGLQFLFEYFSETQRNKGNFPGRFSGRQFSNSRSEMNVSTLELGDSALYLCASSLARQFPGLAGVEFFGPGTRLTVL.

This clonotype was detected ten times or more. V usage is TRBV12-5 and J usage is TRBJ2-6; the D gene is possibly TRBD1 (6 bases). The CDR3 sequence is 16 residues long. V was pared by 5 bases and J by 0 bases, with 11 bases between. CDR1 and CDR2 from the germline V gene are LGHNT and FRNRAP. The CDR3 DNA follows: TGTGCTAGTGGTCCGGGACACCTCTCTGGGGCCAACGTCCTGACTTTC. Encoded protein: CASGPGHLSGANVLTF.

The chain couples TRBV12-3 or TRBV12-4 to TRBJ2-1; TRBD2 matches at 7 bases. The V and J ends lost 0 bases and 6 bases, in that order; junction bases with no gene match: 2. The CDR3 has 14 residues. As DNA, the CDR3 is TGTGCCAGCAGTTTAGCACTAGCGCGCAATGAGCAGTTCTTC. Amino acids: CASSLALARNEQFF.